The present T cell receptor beta chain was sequenced within a study of blood T cell repertoires in COVID-19. As for the study in general: Samples taken during acute and convalescent COVID-19 were collected in the United States, Italy and Spain.

Germline loops: CDR1 SGHNT, CDR2 YYREEE (reference sequence). V lost 4 bases to trimming and J lost 7 bases, with 11 bases between them. The CDR3 contains 12 residues. The protocol was immunoSEQ multiplex PCR, while the TCRdb copy is restricted to in-frame clones and leaves out a portion. The table shows tens of thousands of clones, with approximately 79% occurring only once. The receptor comes from a human donor in a cohort sampled during active COVID-19. The source material was peripheral blood. V and J are TRBV5-4 and TRBJ1-1, with D possibly TRBD1 on 5 matching bases. The CDR3 DNA sequence: TGTGCCAGCAGCGGAGGAGGGGATGAAGCTTTCTTT. This codes for CASSGGGDEAFF. Full variable domain (rest looked up from reference TRBV5-4 and TRBJ1-1): ETGVTQSPTHLIKTRGQQVTLRCSSQSGHNTVSWYQQALGQGPQFIFQYYREEENGRGNFPPRFSGLQFPNYSSELNVNALELDDSALYLCASSGGGDEAFFGQGTRLTVV.